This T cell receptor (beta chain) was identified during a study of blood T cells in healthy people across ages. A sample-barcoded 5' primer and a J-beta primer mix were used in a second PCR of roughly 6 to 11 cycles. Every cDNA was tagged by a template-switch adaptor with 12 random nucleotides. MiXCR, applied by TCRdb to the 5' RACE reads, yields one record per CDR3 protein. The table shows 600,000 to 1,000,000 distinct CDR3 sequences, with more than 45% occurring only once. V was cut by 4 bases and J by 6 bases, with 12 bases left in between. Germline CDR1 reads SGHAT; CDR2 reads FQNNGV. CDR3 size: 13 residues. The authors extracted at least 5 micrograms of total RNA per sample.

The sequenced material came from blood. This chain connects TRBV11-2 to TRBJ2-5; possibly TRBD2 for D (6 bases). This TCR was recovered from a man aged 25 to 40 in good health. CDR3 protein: CASSCGVGKTQYF. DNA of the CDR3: TGTGCCAGCAGCTGCGGGGTCGGAAAGACCCAGTACTTC.